This T cell receptor (beta chain) is drawn from a study of blood T cell repertoires in COVID-19. Authors' analysis steps: Quantification of nucleated cells was approximated via reference gene primer amplification. Assay used: immunoSEQ multiplex PCR; TCRdb lists only in-frame clones, some missing. D and trimming were read from the DNA, whereas the V and J calls and clone size are those reported in that table. The table lists roughly 100,000 clones, around 84% of them singletons. The TCR was taken from a woman of 80 years or more with acute or convalescent COVID-19. Material for sequencing was peripheral blood.

The CDR3 nucleotides are TGTGCCAGCATCGCAGCGGGAGCCCCCGGGGAGCTGTTTTTT. This gives the protein CASIAAGAPGELFF. This rearrangement joins TRBV7-2 to TRBJ2-2; 8 bases are shared with TRBD2. Looked up from germline, CDR1 is SGHTA and CDR2 is FQGNSA. Trimming cost V 7 bases and J 6 bases; bases outside gene matches: 7. This CDR3 has 14 residues.